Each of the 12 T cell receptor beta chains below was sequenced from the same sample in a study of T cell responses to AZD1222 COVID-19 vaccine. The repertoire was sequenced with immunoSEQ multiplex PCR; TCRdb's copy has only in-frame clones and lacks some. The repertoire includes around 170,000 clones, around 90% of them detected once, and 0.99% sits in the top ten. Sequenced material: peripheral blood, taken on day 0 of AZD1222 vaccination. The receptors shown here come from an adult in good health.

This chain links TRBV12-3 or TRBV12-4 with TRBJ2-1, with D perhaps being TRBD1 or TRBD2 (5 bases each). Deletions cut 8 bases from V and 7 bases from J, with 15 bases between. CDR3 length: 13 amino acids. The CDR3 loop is CASRGDLRNEQFF. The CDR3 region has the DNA TGTGCCAGCCGTGGGGACCTGAGGAATGAGCAGTTCTTC.

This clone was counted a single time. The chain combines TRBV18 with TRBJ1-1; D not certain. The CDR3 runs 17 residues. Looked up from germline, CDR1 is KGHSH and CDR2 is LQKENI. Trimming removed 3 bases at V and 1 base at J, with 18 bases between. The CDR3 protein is CASSPLALGGENTEAFF. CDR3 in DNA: TGTGCCAGCTCACCCCTGGCGTTGGGCGGAGAGAACACTGAAGCTTTCTTT.

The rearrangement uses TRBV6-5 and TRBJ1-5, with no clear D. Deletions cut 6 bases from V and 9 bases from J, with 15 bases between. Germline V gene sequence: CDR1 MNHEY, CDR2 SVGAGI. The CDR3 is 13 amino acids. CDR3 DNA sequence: TGTGCCAGCAGCCCCGGGTCACCCAGGCCCCAGCATTTT. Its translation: CASSPGSPRPQHF.

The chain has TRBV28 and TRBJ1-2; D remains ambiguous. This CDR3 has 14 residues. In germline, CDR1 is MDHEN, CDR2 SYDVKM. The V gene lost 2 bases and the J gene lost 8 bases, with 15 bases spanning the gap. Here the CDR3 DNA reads TGTGCCAGCAGTTTAAACCAGTTCCCGGGAGGCTACACCTTC. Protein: CASSLNQFPGGYTF.

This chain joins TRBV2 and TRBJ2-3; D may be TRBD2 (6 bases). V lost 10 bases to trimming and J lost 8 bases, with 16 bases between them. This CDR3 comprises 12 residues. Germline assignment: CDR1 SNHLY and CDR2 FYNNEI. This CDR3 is CATEGPGATQYF. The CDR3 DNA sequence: TGTGCCACCGAAGGGCCGGGAGCTACGCAGTATTTT.

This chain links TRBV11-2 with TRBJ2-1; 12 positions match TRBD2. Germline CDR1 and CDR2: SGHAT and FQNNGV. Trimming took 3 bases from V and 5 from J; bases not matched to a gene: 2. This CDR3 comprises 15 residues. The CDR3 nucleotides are TGTGCCAGCAGCTTCCTAGCGGGGGGGGACAATGAGCAGTTCTTC. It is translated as CASSFLAGGDNEQFF.

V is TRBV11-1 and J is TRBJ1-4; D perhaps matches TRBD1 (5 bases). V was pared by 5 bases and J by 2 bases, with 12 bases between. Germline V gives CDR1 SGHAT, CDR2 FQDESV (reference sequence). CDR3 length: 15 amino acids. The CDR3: CASSPGRGTNEKLFF. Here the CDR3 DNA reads TGTGCCAGCAGCCCCGGGAGGGGCACTAATGAAAAACTGTTTTTT.

As DNA, the CDR3 is TGTGCCACCAGCAACGTCAGGGCGGATGAGCAGTTCTTC. This sequence encodes CATSNVRADEQFF. The chain recombines TRBV15 with TRBJ2-1; D is perhaps TRBD1 (5 bases). Germline V gene lookup returns CDR1 LNHNV and CDR2 YYDKDF (reference sequence). V lost 4 bases and J 8 bases, leaving 12 bases between the germline ends. There are 13 residues in the CDR3. Full variable domain (remainder filled in from reference TRBV15 and TRBJ2-1): DAMVIQNPRYQVTQFGKPVTLSCSQTLNHNVMYWYQQKSSQAPKLLFHYYDKDFNNEADTPDNFQSRRPNTSFCFLDIRSPGLGDTAMYLCATSNVRADEQFFGPGTRLTVL.

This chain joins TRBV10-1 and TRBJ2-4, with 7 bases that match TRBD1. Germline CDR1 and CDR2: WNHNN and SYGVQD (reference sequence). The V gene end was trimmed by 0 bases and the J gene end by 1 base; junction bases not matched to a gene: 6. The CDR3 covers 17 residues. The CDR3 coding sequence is TGCGCCAGCAGTGAGTCTTCGGGACAGAGTGCCAAAAACATTCAGTACTTC. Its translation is CASSESSGQSAKNIQYF.

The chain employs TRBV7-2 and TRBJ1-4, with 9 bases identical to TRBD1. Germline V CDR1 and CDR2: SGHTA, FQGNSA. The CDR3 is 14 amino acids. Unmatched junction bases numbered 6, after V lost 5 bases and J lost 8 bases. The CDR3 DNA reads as TGTGCCAGCAGCGGGACAGGGTTTCGGGAAAAACTGTTTTTT. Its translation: CASSGTGFREKLFF.

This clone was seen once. In nucleotides, the CDR3 is TGTGCCAGCAGCCTCGGGACGGTCTACGAGCAGTACTTC. Translating gives CASSLGTVYEQYF. This sequence joins TRBV11-2 and TRBJ2-7; the D call may be TRBD1 or TRBD2 (5 bases each). CDR1 and CDR2 (germline): SGHAT, FQNNGV. This CDR3 is built from 13 residues. Trimming took off 5 bases at V and 3 bases at J, with 11 bases between the two ends.

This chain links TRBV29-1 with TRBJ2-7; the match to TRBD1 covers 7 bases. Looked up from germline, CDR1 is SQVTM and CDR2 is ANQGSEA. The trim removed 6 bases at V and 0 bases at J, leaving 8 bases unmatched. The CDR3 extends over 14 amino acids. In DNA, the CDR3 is TGCAGCGTCGGAACCGGGACAGTCTCCTACGAGCAGTACTTC. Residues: CSVGTGTVSYEQYF.